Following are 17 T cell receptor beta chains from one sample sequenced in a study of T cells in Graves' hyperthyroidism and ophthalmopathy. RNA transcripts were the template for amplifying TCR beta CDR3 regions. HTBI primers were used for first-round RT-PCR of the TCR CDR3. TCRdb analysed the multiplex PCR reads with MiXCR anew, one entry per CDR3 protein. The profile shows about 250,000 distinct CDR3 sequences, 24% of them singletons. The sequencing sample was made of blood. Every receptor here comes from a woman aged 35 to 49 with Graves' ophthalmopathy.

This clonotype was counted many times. CDR3 sequence: CSVGTPAGVSYEQYF. For the CDR3, the DNA is TGCAGCGTTGGGACACCGGCGGGAGTGTCTTACGAGCAGTACTTC. This chain joins TRBV29-1 and TRBJ2-7; 7 bases match TRBD2. Trimming cost V 4 bases and J 4 bases; bases outside gene matches: 13. Per the germline V gene, CDR1 is SQVTM and CDR2 is ANQGSEA. The CDR3 consists of 15 residues.

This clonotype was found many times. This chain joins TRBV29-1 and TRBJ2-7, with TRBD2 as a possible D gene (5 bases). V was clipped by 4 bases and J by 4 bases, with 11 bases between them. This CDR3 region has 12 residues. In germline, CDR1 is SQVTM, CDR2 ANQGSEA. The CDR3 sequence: CSVGEGGYEQYF. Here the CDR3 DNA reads TGCAGCGTTGGGGAAGGCGGGTACGAGCAGTACTTC.

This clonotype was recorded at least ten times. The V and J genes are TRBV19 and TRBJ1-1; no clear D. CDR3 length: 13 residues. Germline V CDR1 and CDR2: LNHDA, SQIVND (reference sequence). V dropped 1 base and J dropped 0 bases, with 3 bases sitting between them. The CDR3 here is CASSIVLNTEAFF. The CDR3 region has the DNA TGTGCCAGTAGTATAGTCCTGAACACTGAAGCTTTCTTT. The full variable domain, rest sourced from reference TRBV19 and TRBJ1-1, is DGGITQSPKYLFRKEGQNVTLSCEQNLNHDAMYWYRQDPGQGLRLIYYSQIVNDFQKGDIAEGYSVSREKKESFPLTVTSAQKNPTAFYLCASSIVLNTEAFFGQGTRLTVV.

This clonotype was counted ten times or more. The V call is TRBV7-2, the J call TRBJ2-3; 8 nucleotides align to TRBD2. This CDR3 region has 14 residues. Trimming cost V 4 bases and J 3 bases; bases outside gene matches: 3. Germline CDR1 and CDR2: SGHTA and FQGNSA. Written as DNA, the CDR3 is TGTGCCAGCAGCTCCGTAGCGGGAACAGATACGCAGTATTTT. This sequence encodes CASSSVAGTDTQYF.

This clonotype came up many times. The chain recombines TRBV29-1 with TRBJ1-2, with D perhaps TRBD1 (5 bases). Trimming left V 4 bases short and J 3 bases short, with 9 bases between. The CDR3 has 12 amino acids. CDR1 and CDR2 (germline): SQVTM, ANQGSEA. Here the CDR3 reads CSVVGGDYGYTF. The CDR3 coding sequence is TGCAGCGTTGTTGGGGGGGACTATGGCTACACCTTC.

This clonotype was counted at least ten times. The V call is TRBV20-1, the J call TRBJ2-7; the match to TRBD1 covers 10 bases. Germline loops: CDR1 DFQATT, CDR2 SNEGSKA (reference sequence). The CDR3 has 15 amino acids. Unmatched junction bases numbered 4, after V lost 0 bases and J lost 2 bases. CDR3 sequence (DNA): TGCAGTGCTAGAGATAGTGGGACAGGGGCCTACGAGCAGTACTTC. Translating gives CSARDSGTGAYEQYF.

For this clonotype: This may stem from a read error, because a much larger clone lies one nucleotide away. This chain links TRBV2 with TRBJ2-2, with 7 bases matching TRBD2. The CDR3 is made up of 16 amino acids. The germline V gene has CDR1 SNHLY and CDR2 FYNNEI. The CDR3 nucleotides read TGTGCCAGCAGTGGGGAGGGGACTTCAATCACCGGGGAGCTGCTTTTT. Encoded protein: CASSGEGTSITGELLF.

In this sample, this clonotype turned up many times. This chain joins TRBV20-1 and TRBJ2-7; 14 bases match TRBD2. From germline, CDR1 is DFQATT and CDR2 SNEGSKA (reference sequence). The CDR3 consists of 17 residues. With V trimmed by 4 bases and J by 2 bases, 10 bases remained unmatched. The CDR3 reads CSANPGTSGRFTYEQYF. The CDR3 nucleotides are TGCAGTGCTAATCCCGGGACTAGCGGGAGATTCACCTACGAGCAGTACTTC.

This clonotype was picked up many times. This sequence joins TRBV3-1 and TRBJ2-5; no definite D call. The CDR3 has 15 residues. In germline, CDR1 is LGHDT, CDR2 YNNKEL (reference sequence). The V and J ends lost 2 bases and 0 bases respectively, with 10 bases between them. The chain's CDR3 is CASSQQAVYQETQYF. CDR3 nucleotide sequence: TGTGCCAGCAGCCAACAGGCAGTCTACCAAGAGACCCAGTACTTC.

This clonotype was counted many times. This CDR3 is CASSERENTEAFF. The CDR3 DNA reads TGTGCCAGCAGTGAACGGGAAAACACTGAAGCTTTCTTT. V is TRBV12-3 or TRBV12-4 and J is TRBJ1-1; the D is unclear. The V end was cut by 5 bases, the J end by 2 bases, with 9 bases between. The CDR3 consists of 13 residues.

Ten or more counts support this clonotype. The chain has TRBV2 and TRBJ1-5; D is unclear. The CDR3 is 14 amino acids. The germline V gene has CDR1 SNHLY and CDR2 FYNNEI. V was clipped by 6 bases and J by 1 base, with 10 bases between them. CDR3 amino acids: CASRGGLSNQPQHF. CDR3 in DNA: TGTGCCAGCAGGGGAGGTTTGAGCAATCAGCCCCAGCATTTT. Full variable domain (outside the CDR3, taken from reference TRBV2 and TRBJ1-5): EPEVTQTPSHQVTQMGQEVILRCVPISNHLYFYWYRQILGQKVEFLVSFYNNEISEKSEIFDDQFSVERPDGSNFTLKIRSTKLEDSAMYFCASRGGLSNQPQHFGDGTRLSIL.

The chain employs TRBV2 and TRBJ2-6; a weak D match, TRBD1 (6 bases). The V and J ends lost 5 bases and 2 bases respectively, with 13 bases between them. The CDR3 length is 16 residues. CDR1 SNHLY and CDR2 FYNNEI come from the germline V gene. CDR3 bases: TGTGCCAGCAGTTATGTACAGGGAGCTGGGGCCAACGTCCTGACTTTC. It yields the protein CASSYVQGAGANVLTF.

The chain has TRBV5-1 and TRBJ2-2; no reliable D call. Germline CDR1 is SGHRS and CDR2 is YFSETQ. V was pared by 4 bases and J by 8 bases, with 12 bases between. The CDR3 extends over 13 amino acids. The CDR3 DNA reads TGCGCCAGCAGCGTGGCTAGTTCGGGGGAGCTGTTTTTT. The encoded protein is CASSVASSGELFF.

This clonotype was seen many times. The CDR3 region is CSARQTGFVNTEAFF. In nucleotides, the CDR3 is TGCAGTGCTAGACAGACAGGGTTTGTGAACACTGAAGCTTTCTTT. The chain joins TRBV20-1 to TRBJ1-1; 7 bases map to TRBD1. Germline CDR1 reads DFQATT; CDR2 reads SNEGSKA (reference sequence). V was clipped by 2 bases and J by 0 bases; unmatched bases: 6. The CDR3 is 15 residues long.

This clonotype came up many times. CDR3 coding DNA: TGCGCCAGCAGCTTCAAATCAGGGGACGCTGGAAACACCATATATTTT. As protein: CASSFKSGDAGNTIYF. The rearrangement joins TRBV5-1 to TRBJ1-3; TRBD1 might be the D (6 bases). The CDR3 extends over 16 amino acids. Trimming took off 2 bases at V and 2 bases at J, with 14 bases between the two ends. The germline V gene encodes CDR1 SGHRS and CDR2 YFSETQ. Combining the CDR3 with reference TRBV5-1 and TRBJ1-3 gives the whole variable domain KAGVTQTPRYLIKTRGQQVTLSCSPISGHRSVSWYQQTPGQGLQFLFEYFSETQRNKGNFPGRFSGRQFSNSRSEMNVSTLELGDSALYLCASSFKSGDAGNTIYFGEGSWLTVV.

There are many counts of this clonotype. This CDR3 reads CAWRRITDWSSYEQYF. The CDR3 DNA is TGTGCCTGGAGGCGCATTACTGACTGGAGCTCCTACGAGCAGTACTTC. V is TRBV30 and J is TRBJ2-7; D is ambiguous. Deletions cut 3 bases from V and 0 bases from J, with 18 bases between. Germline V lookup: CDR1 GTSNPN, CDR2 SVGIG (reference sequence). The CDR3 loop spans 16 amino acids.

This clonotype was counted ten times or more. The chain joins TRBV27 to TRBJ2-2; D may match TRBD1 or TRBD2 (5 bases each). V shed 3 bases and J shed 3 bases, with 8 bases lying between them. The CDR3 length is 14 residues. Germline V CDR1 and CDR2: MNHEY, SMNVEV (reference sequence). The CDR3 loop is CASSFLGDTGELFF. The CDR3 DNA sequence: TGTGCCAGCAGTTTTCTGGGGGACACCGGGGAGCTGTTTTTT.